Shown below are 30 T cell receptor beta chains from a single sample sequenced in a study of Graves' ophthalmopathy and Graves' hyperthyroidism. RNA transcripts served as template for amplifying TCR beta CDR3 sequences. Investigators did first-round RT-PCR with HTBI primers, then second-round multiplex PCR. TCRdb recomputed calls from the multiplex PCR reads with MiXCR, one row per CDR3 protein. The sample yields about 640,000 distinct CDR3 sequences, roughly two fifths seen once. Input material: peripheral blood. These receptors came from an adult man with Graves' ophthalmopathy.

This clonotype was detected ten times or more. This chain links TRBV10-3 with TRBJ2-5; 7 bases are shared with TRBD1. The CDR3 totals 12 residues. The J segment lost 3 bases and the V segment lost 9 bases, leaving 4 bases of the junction unmatched. Germline V gene sequence: CDR1 ENHRY, CDR2 SYGVKD. CDR3 sequence (DNA): TGTGCCATGGGGGACAGAGAAGAGACCCAGTACTTC. It translates to CAMGDREETQYF.

The sample holds one count of this clonotype. The V call is TRBV7-9, the J call TRBJ2-7; 12 bases line up with TRBD1. CDR1 SEHNR and CDR2 FQNEAQ come from the germline V gene (reference sequence). This CDR3 comprises 16 residues. Unmatched junction bases numbered 12, after V lost 5 bases and J lost 7 bases. CDR3 bases: TGTGCCAGCAGCCTTGGCCCGGGACAGGGGGCGTGGGAGCAGTACTTC. It codes for CASSLGPGQGAWEQYF.

The rearrangement links TRBV6-6 to TRBJ1-2, with D tentatively TRBD1 (6 bases). Germline CDR1 and CDR2: MNHNY and SVGAGI (reference sequence). This CDR3 region has 13 residues. V lost 11 bases and J lost 6, with 19 bases in between. The CDR3 region is CAARKTGSNGYTF. In DNA, the CDR3 is TGTGCCGCGAGAAAAACAGGGTCTAATGGCTACACCTTC.

This clonotype showed up just a few times. The chain couples TRBV19 to TRBJ1-5; TRBD1 aligns across 8 bases. CDR3 length: 12 residues. CDR1 LNHDA and CDR2 SQIVND come from the germline V gene (reference sequence). DNA of the CDR3: TGTGCGCGGACAGGGCTTTTACAGCCCCAGCATTTT. Translation: CARTGLLQPQHF.

The chain has TRBV25-1 and TRBJ1-4, with unresolved D. CDR1 is MGHDK, CDR2 SYGVNS, per germline. The CDR3 extends over 14 amino acids. Trimming stripped 5 bases from V and 8 bases from J, with 15 bases between. The CDR3 region is CASSYGLREEKLFF. The CDR3 DNA is TGTGCCAGCAGTTACGGGTTGCGGGAAGAAAAACTGTTTTTT.

About this clonotype: This may be a read error: a much more frequent sequence differs by one nucleotide. The genes are TRBV7-2 and TRBJ1-2; D uncertain. V was shortened by 8 bases and J by 5 bases, with 15 bases between the two germline ends. The germline gives CDR1 SGHTA, CDR2 FQGNSA. The CDR3 consists of 13 residues. In DNA, the CDR3 is TGTGCCAGCCCCAAACGGGGAATTTATGGCTACACCTTC. Translating gives CASPKRGIYGYTF.

V is TRBV15 and J is TRBJ2-7, with 9 nucleotides matching TRBD2. The germline V gene has CDR1 LNHNV and CDR2 YYDKDF (reference sequence). J gave up 5 bases and V 3 bases, and 5 bases lay outside the gene matches. This CDR3 is built from 14 residues. DNA of the CDR3: TGTGCCACCAGCAGCTCGGCGGGAGGGCACGAGCAGTACTTC. This encodes CATSSSAGGHEQYF.

In its sample, this clonotype was seen many times. V gene TRBV29-1 combines with J gene TRBJ2-7, with a tentative D call TRBD2 (7 bases). Germline CDR1 and CDR2: SQVTM and ANQGSEA. The V gene lost 6 bases and the J gene lost 6 bases, with 18 bases spanning the gap. This CDR3 is 13 amino acids long. CDR3 sequence (DNA): TGCAGCGTCCGAAACGGCGGGGGCTTCGAGCAGTACTTC. This gives the protein CSVRNGGGFEQYF.

This clonotype was counted many times. One junction end does not reproduce the germline sequence, and a read error may be involved. The chain carries TRBV7-9 and TRBJ2-7, with 9 bases aligning to TRBD2. This CDR3 region has 14 residues. CDR1 and CDR2 (germline): SEHNR, FQNEAQ (reference sequence). In DNA, the CDR3 is TGTGCCAGCAGCCTAGCGGGGCCGGAGCGCGAGCAGTACTTC. As protein: CASSLAGPEREQYF.

Notes on this clonotype: A much larger clone differs by one base, so this may be a read error. The genes are TRBV12-3 or TRBV12-4 and TRBJ1-4; TRBD1 aligns across 11 bases. The CDR3 extends over 16 amino acids. With V trimmed by 6 bases and J by 6 bases, 9 bases remained unmatched. CDR3 nucleotide sequence: TGTGCCAGCAGACCGGGACAGGGGGTTATGCATGAAAAACTGTTTTTT. The encoded protein is CASRPGQGVMHEKLFF.

This clonotype was picked up many times. This chain connects TRBV11-3 to TRBJ1-1, with D possibly TRBD1 on 5 matching bases. V lost 9 bases, J lost 2 bases, and 7 bases lay in between. Germline CDR1 and CDR2: SGHNT and YENEEA. This CDR3 contains 11 residues. In DNA, the CDR3 is TGTGCCAGTGGACAAAACACTGAAGCTTTCTTT. Translated: CASGQNTEAFF.

The chain employs TRBV30 and TRBJ2-5; D is unclear. Per germline, CDR1 GTSNPN and CDR2 SVGIG (reference sequence). The CDR3 contains 13 residues. Trimming removed 4 bases from V and 5 bases from J, with 14 bases in between. The CDR3 DNA reads as TGTGCCTGGAACGAACGGAGTCGGGAGACCCAGTACTTC. Translation gives CAWNERSRETQYF.

This clonotype was counted at least ten times. V gene TRBV7-2 combines with J gene TRBJ2-7; the D gene is possibly TRBD2 (5 bases). The CDR3 has 16 residues. V lost 5 bases to trimming and J lost 0 bases, with 17 bases between them. Germline loops: CDR1 SGHTA, CDR2 FQGNSA. As DNA, the CDR3 is TGTGCCAGCAGCCGGATGCCGGCGGGTAGCTCCTACGAGCAGTACTTC. Amino acids: CASSRMPAGSSYEQYF. The full variable domain, with the rest looked up from reference TRBV7-2 and TRBJ2-7, is GAGVSQSPSNKVTEKGKDVELRCDPISGHTALYWYRQSLGQGLEFLIYFQGNSAPDKSGLPSDRFSAERTGGSVSTLTIQRTQQEDSAVYLCASSRMPAGSSYEQYFGPGTRLTVT.

V and J are TRBV20-1 and TRBJ2-1; TRBD1 matches 7 bases. Germline CDR1 is DFQATT and CDR2 is SNEGSKA (reference sequence). The CDR3 contains 12 residues. V lost 5 bases, J lost 4 bases, and 2 bases stayed unmatched. CDR3 in amino acids: CSAPTGYNEQFF. CDR3 coding DNA: TGCAGTGCTCCGACAGGGTACAATGAGCAGTTCTTC.

In this sample, this clonotype turned up once. The conserved phenylalanine or tryptophan normally closing the CDR3 is absent here, so this likely arose from a read error. The V and J genes are TRBV20-1 and TRBJ2-5, with D uncertain. The CDR3 extends over 13 amino acids. Germline values: CDR1 DFQATT, CDR2 SNEGSKA (reference sequence). The V and J ends lost 3 bases and 2 bases respectively, with 10 bases between them. The CDR3 region is CSASLATQETQYS. DNA for the CDR3: TGCAGTGCTAGTCTGGCCACTCAAGAGACCCAGTACAGC.

J is TRBJ2-5 and V is TRBV9; D is unclear. The CDR3 extends over 14 amino acids. CDR1 is SGDLS, CDR2 YYNGEE, per germline. V lost 4 bases, J lost 9 bases, and 19 bases lay in between. CDR3 sequence: CASSSLGDNQPQYF. CDR3 sequence (DNA): TGTGCCAGCAGCTCATTAGGAGATAATCAGCCCCAGTACTTC.

This clonotype was found many times. The CDR3 reads CASSLGTFETQYF. The CDR3 coding sequence is TGTGCCAGCAGCCTCGGGACATTCGAGACCCAGTACTTC. V usage is TRBV7-3 and J usage is TRBJ2-5, with D perhaps TRBD1 (6 bases). V lost 5 bases and J lost 5, with 12 bases in between. The CDR3 extends over 13 amino acids. CDR1 and CDR2 (germline): SGHTA, FQGTGA.

This clonotype has a count of ten or more. This chain joins TRBV2 and TRBJ2-2, with 9 nucleotides matching TRBD2. The V segment lost 4 bases and the J segment 4 bases; nucleotides outside the gene matches: 7. The CDR3 is made up of 16 amino acids. The V gene's germline CDR1 is SNHLY and CDR2 FYNNEI. The CDR3 DNA reads TGTGCCAGCAGTGCTGCGGCGGGAGGGGGCACCGGGGAGCTGTTTTTT. Translated: CASSAAAGGGTGELFF.

This sequence joins TRBV5-1 and TRBJ1-2, with 8 bases lining up with TRBD1. This CDR3 is 14 amino acids long. Germline values: CDR1 SGHRS, CDR2 YFSETQ. Trimming took 1 base from V and 4 from J; bases not matched to a gene: 3. The CDR3 DNA sequence: TGCGCCAGCAGCTTGTGGACAGGGAGCTATGGCTACACCTTC. Protein: CASSLWTGSYGYTF.

Ten or more counts support this clonotype. This chain links TRBV12-3 or TRBV12-4 with TRBJ1-2, with 8 bases lining up with TRBD1. J gave up 4 bases and V 5 bases, and 12 bases lay outside the gene matches. The CDR3 runs to 16 residues. The CDR3 sequence is CASSPILTGEAYGYTF. The CDR3 DNA reads TGTGCCAGCAGTCCAATCTTGACAGGGGAGGCCTATGGCTACACCTTC.

The rearrangement uses TRBV12-5 and TRBJ1-4; TRBD1 might be the D (5 bases). V was pared by 0 bases and J by 5 bases, with 13 bases between. The CDR3 has 16 residues. Looked up from germline, CDR1 is LGHNT and CDR2 is FRNRAP. CDR3 bases: TGTGCTAGTGGTTTGGTACAGGCGGGGCAAAATGAAAAACTGTTTTTT. This translates into CASGLVQAGQNEKLFF.

This clonotype was observed many times. This chain links TRBV5-1 with TRBJ2-2, with D hard to call. The CDR3 length is 11 residues. The V and J ends lost 0 bases and 10 bases respectively, with 4 bases between them. Germline-derived CDR1 and CDR2 are SGHRS and YFSETQ. The CDR3 DNA sequence: TGCGCCAGCAGCTTGGGTTTGGAGCTGTTTTTT. Its translation is CASSLGLELFF.

This chain connects TRBV2 to TRBJ2-7; D is possibly TRBD1 or TRBD2 (6 bases each). The germline CDR1 and CDR2 sequences are SNHLY and FYNNEI. The CDR3 is 15 residues long. V was clipped by 6 bases and J by 0 bases, with 15 bases between them. CDR3 sequence reads: CASRRGAVASYEQYF. Here the CDR3 DNA reads TGTGCCAGCAGGAGGGGGGCAGTAGCCTCCTACGAGCAGTACTTC.

This clonotype was recorded a few times. The V call is TRBV7-2, the J call TRBJ2-7, with no clear D. Germline V gene lookup returns CDR1 SGHTA and CDR2 FQGNSA. CDR3 length: 12 amino acids. V lost 3 bases, J lost 4 bases, and 7 bases lay in between. The CDR3 DNA is TGTGCCAGCAGCTTTCTAATTTACGAGCAGTACTTC. Encoded protein: CASSFLIYEQYF.

Ten or more counts support this clonotype. The J gene is TRBJ2-2, the V gene TRBV7-9; 7 bases line up with TRBD2. The CDR3 covers 12 residues. The ends lost 2 bases at V and 16 bases at J; junction bases unmatched: 7. Germline V lookup: CDR1 SEHNR, CDR2 FQNEAQ (reference sequence). The CDR3 region has the DNA TGTGCCAGCAGCTTATCCTCGGGAGGACGGTTTTTT. Translation: CASSLSSGGRFF.

The V and J genes are TRBV6-2 or TRBV6-3 and TRBJ1-2; perhaps TRBD1 as D (5 bases). V shed 6 bases and J shed 2 bases, with 13 bases lying between them. Germline V gives CDR1 MNHEY, CDR2 SVGEGT. This CDR3 has 14 residues. CDR3 DNA sequence: TGTGCCAGCAGAGCTGGGGCAGGCAACTATGGCTACACCTTC. This translates into CASRAGAGNYGYTF.

The genes are TRBV11-3 and TRBJ2-3, with 9 bases fitting TRBD2. This CDR3 comprises 15 residues. Germline values: CDR1 SGHNT, CDR2 YENEEA. Unmatched junction bases numbered 9, after V lost 8 bases and J lost 3 bases. CDR3 region: CASQSSAGGTDTQYF. The CDR3 DNA sequence: TGTGCCAGCCAATCTTCAGCGGGGGGAACAGATACGCAGTATTTT.

This clonotype was seen ten or more times. The chain combines TRBV7-9 with TRBJ1-1; 9 nucleotides line up with TRBD1. V lost 7 bases and J lost 3; bases outside the gene matches: 9. The CDR3 is 15 residues long. Germline V CDR1 and CDR2: SEHNR, FQNEAQ (reference sequence). CDR3: CASIRADRGDTEAFF. DNA of the CDR3: TGTGCCAGCATTAGAGCCGACAGGGGGGACACTGAAGCTTTCTTT.

This clonotype has a handful of counts. J is TRBJ1-5 and V is TRBV11-2; TRBD1 aligns across 8 bases. From germline, CDR1 is SGHAT and CDR2 FQNNGV. V lost 6 bases and J lost 0; bases outside the gene matches: 13. The CDR3 totals 18 residues. In nucleotides, the CDR3 is TGTGCCAGCAGTGGAATGACAGGGGACTCCTATAGCAATCAGCCCCAGCATTTT. As protein: CASSGMTGDSYSNQPQHF. Filled out from reference TRBV11-2 and TRBJ1-5, the complete variable domain reads EAGVAQSPRYKIIEKRQSVAFWCNPISGHATLYWYQQILGQGPKLLIQFQNNGVVDDSQLPKDRFSAERLKGVDSTLKIQPAKLEDSAVYLCASSGMTGDSYSNQPQHFGDGTRLSIL.

Ten or more counts support this clonotype. The V gene is TRBV20-1, the J gene TRBJ1-4; no firm D call. The germline V gene has CDR1 DFQATT and CDR2 SNEGSKA (reference sequence). The CDR3 loop spans 16 amino acids. The V end was cut by 5 bases, the J end by 2 bases, with 18 bases between. CDR3 in DNA: TGCAGTGCTCTTAAAACCAACACTACTACTAATGAAAAACTGTTTTTT. Its translation is CSALKTNTTTNEKLFF.